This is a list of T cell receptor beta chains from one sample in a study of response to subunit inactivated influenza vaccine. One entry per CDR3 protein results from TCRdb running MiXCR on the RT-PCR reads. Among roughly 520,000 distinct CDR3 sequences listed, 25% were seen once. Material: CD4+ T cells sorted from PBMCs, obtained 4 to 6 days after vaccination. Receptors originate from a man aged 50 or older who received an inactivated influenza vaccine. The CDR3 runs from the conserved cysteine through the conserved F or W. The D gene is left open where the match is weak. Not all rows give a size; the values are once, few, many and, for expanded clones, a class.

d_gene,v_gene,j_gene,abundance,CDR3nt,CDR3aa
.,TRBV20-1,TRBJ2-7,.,TGCAGTGCACGGGACTCGGGTCTCCACGAGCAGTACTTC,CSARDSGLHEQYF
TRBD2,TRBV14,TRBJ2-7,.,TGTGCCAGCAGCCAAGATCAGCGGGGAACCTACGAGCAGTACTTC,CASSQDQRGTYEQYF
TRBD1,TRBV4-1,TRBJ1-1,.,TGCGCCAGCAGCCGAACTGGACAGGTTTATGAAGCTTTCTTT,CASSRTGQVYEAFF
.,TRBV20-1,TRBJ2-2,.,TGCAGTGCTAGACAGTCTAGCAGGAACACCGGGGAGCTGTTTTTT,CSARQSSRNTGELFF
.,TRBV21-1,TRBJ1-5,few,TGTGCCAGCAGCAAAGCACCCTACCCCAATCAGCCCCAGCATTTT,CASSKAPYPNQPQHF
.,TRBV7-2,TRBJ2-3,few,TGTGCCAGCAGCCCACAGGGGACTATTCACACAGATACGCAGTATTTT,CASSPQGTIHTDTQYF
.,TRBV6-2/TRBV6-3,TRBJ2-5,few,TGTGCCAGCAGTTATGCGATGGACCTAACGGGGGAGACCCAGTACTTC,CASSYAMDLTGETQYF
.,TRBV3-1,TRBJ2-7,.,TGTGCCAGCAGCCCTTGGCCCGAGCAGTACTTC,CASSPWPEQYF
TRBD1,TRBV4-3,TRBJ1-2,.,TGCGCCAGCAGCCCCCAGGACAGGGGCGGATATGGCTACACCTTC,CASSPQDRGGYGYTF
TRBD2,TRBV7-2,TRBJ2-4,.,TGTGCCAGCAGCCCGCAGGGCGGGGGGGCTGACATTCAGTACTTC,CASSPQGGGADIQYF
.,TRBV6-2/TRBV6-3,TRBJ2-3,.,TGTGCCAGCAGCACCACGGAGCCAGATACGCAGTATTTT,CASSTTEPDTQYF
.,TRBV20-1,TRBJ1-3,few,TGCAGTGCTACAACGGACAGAGGGTGGAACACCATATATTTT,CSATTDRGWNTIYF
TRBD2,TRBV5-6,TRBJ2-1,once,TGTGCCAGCAGCTTTAGCGGGAGGCAATACAATGAGCAGTTCTTC,CASSFSGRQYNEQFF
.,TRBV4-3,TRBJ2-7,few,TGCGCCAGCAGCCAAGACGCAGGAGACTACGAGCAGTACTTC,CASSQDAGDYEQYF
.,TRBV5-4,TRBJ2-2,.,TGTGCCAGCAGCAGACAAATCACCGGGGAGCTGTTTTTT,CASSRQITGELFF
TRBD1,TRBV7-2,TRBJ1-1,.,TGTGCCAGCAGCCCCATGGGGACAGAGAACACTGAAGCTTTCTTT,CASSPMGTENTEAFF
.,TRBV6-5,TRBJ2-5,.,TGTGCCAGCAGTTTTTCCGGGACTGGAGAGACCCAGTACTTC,CASSFSGTGETQYF
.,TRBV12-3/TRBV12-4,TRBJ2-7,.,TGTGCCAGCAGTTTAAGGGTGGCATTGTACGAGCAGTACTTC,CASSLRVALYEQYF
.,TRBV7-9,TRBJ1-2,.,TGTGCCAGCAGCTTAGCAGGCGCAGGAACTAACTATGGCTACACCTTC,CASSLAGAGTNYGYTF
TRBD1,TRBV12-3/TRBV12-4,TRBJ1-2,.,TGTGCCAGCAGTCTATCGGGACAGGCCTATGGCTACACCTTC,CASSLSGQAYGYTF
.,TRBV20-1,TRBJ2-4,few,TGCAGTGCCCGTACCCCAGGGGCCGCCAAAAACATTCAGTACTTC,CSARTPGAAKNIQYF
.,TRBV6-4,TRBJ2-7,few,TGTGCCAGCAGTGTTGGGCCCTCGAGCTCCTACGAGCAGTACTTC,CASSVGPSSSYEQYF
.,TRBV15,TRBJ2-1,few,TGTGCCACCAGCAGATCAACCTATGCGGGGGAGCAGTTCTTC,CATSRSTYAGEQFF
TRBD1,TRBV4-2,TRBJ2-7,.,TGTGCCAGCAGCCCCTATGACAGGGCTTACGAGCAGTACTTC,CASSPYDRAYEQYF
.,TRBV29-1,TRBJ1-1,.,TGCAGCGCCGCCCCTATAGCGTATACTGAAGCTTTCTTT,CSAAPIAYTEAFF
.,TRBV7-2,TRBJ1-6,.,TGTGCCAGCAGCCCGATTCAAGGTTCACCCCTCCACTTT,CASSPIQGSPLHF
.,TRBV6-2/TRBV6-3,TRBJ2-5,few,TGTGCCAGCAGTTACTCGAGCAAACAAGAGACCCAGTACTTC,CASSYSSKQETQYF
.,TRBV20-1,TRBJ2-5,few,TGCAGTGCTAGAGATTGGTCAGAGACCCAGTACTTC,CSARDWSETQYF
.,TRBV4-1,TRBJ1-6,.,TGCGCCAGCAGCCAAGAAGGGGCACAGGGACGGTCACCCCTCCACTTT,CASSQEGAQGRSPLHF
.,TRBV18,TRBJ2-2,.,TGTGCCAGCTCACCCCTTTCCCTCGCGGGCCTAAACACCGGGGAGCTGTTTTTT,CASSPLSLAGLNTGELFF
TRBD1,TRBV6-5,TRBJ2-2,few,TGTGCCAGCAGTTACTCGACAGGGGGCGTTTTCGGGGAGCTGTTTTTT,CASSYSTGGVFGELFF
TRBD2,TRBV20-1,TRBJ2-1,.,TGCAGTGCTAGAATGCTAGCGGGAGGGTTTTCCTACAATGAGCAGTTCTTC,CSARMLAGGFSYNEQFF
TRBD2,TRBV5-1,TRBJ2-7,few,TGCGCCAGCACCCCCTCGGGTAGCGGGAGTTACGAGCAGTACTTC,CASTPSGSGSYEQYF
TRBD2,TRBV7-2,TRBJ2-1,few,TGTGCCAGCAGCTATGGAGGGGGACTAGCGGGAGTCAATGAGCAGTTCTTC,CASSYGGGLAGVNEQFF
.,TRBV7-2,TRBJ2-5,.,TGTGCCAGCAGCGCAACCGGGACCAGCGGGACCCAGTACTTC,CASSATGTSGTQYF
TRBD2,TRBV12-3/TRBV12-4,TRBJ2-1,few,TGTGCCAGCAGTATTGGGACTAGATACAATGAGCAGTTCTTC,CASSIGTRYNEQFF
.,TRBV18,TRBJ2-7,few,TGTGCCAGCTCACCAACAGGGCCGCACGAGCAGTACTTC,CASSPTGPHEQYF
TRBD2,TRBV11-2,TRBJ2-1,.,TGTGCCAGCAGCTTAGCTAGCGGGGCCTTCGGTGAGCAGTTCTTC,CASSLASGAFGEQFF
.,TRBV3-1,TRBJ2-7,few,TGTGCCAGCAGCCAAGCAGGCAGGGTACGCGAGCAGTACTTC,CASSQAGRVREQYF
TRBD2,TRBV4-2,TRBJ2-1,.,TGTGCCAGCAGCCCGCGCGGGCTAGCGGGGGACAATGAGCAGTTCTTC,CASSPRGLAGDNEQFF
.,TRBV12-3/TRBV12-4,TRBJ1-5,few,TGTGCCAGCAGTTCGGCAGGGCCTCCTAGGCCCCAGCATTTT,CASSSAGPPRPQHF
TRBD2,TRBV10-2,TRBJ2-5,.,TGCGCCAGCGGACTAGCGGGGTCAGAGACCCAGTACTTC,CASGLAGSETQYF
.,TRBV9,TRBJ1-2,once,TGTGCCAGCAGCGTAGCTTCTGGGGACGGCTACACCTTC,CASSVASGDGYTF
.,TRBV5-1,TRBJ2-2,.,TGCGCCAGCAGCTTGGGAGTATGGGTTCCAAAAAGGAACACCGGGGAGCTGTTTTTT,CASSLGVWVPKRNTGELFF
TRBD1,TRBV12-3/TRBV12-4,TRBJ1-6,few,TGTGCCAGCAGGGGGACAGGGAGCTATAATTCACCCCTCCACTTT,CASRGTGSYNSPLHF